The next 4 T cell receptor beta chains were all read from a single sample in a study of T cell clones after liver transplantation. Sequencing was performed with immunoSEQ multiplex PCR; in TCRdb, only in-frame clones are kept and a portion is missing. The top ten hold about 0.45% of the sample, which has just over 80,000 clones, roughly four fifths seen once. Sequencing used CD4+ T cells from blood, obtained approximately 3.5 years after liver transplant. The receptors here all came from a human patient who received a liver transplant. Some T cells here may be from the graft donor.

V gene TRBV7-2 combines with J gene TRBJ2-3, with TRBD2 matching 14 bases. Unmatched junction bases numbered 4, after V lost 2 bases and J lost 6 bases. The CDR3 sequence is 16 residues long. Per germline, CDR1 SGHTA and CDR2 FQGNSA. The CDR3 DNA follows: TGTGCCAGCAGCTTACAGGGACTAGCGGGAGAGGATACGCAGTATTTT. Residues: CASSLQGLAGEDTQYF. The full variable domain, in which reference TRBV7-2 and TRBJ2-3 provide the parts outside the CDR3, is GAGVSQSPSNKVTEKGKDVELRCDPISGHTALYWYRQSLGQGLEFLIYFQGNSAPDKSGLPSDRFSAERTGGSVSTLTIQRTQQEDSAVYLCASSLQGLAGEDTQYFGPGTRLTVL.

This clone was detected only a few times. J is TRBJ2-1 and V is TRBV5-6; D not resolved. The V end was cut by 2 bases, the J end by 3 bases, with 6 bases between. The CDR3 covers 13 residues. Germline V gene lookup returns CDR1 SGHDT and CDR2 YYEEEE. The DNA for the CDR3 is TGTGCCAGCAGCTTCGTAGGCTACAATGAGCAGTTCTTC. The encoded protein is CASSFVGYNEQFF. The variable domain in full, with the rest retrieved from reference TRBV5-6 and TRBJ2-1, is DAGVTQSPTHLIKTRGQQVTLRCSPKSGHDTVSWYQQALGQGPQFIFQYYEEEERQRGNFPDRFSGHQFPNYSSELNVNALLLGDSALYLCASSFVGYNEQFFGPGTRLTVL.

The rearrangement links TRBV2 to TRBJ2-2; 10 positions agree with TRBD2. Unmatched junction bases numbered 11, after V lost 10 bases and J lost 6 bases. The CDR3 is made up of 15 amino acids. Germline V gives CDR1 SNHLY, CDR2 FYNNEI. This CDR3 reads CAIKWGTSGAGELFF. DNA for the CDR3: TGTGCCATCAAGTGGGGAACTAGCGGGGCCGGGGAGCTGTTTTTT.

The rearrangement links TRBV11-3 to TRBJ2-1; 10 bases match TRBD2. Losses at the gene ends were 5 bases for V and 10 bases for J; bases not matched to a gene: 17. The germline V gene has CDR1 SGHNT and CDR2 YENEEA. The CDR3 loop spans 17 amino acids. The CDR3 is CASSGLAGESTTVEQFF. In DNA form, the CDR3 reads TGTGCCAGCAGCGGGCTAGCGGGAGAATCGACCACCGTGGAGCAGTTCTTC.